Each of the 6 T cell receptor beta chains below was sequenced from the same sample in a study of shared clonotypes between healthy human individuals. The protocol was immunoSEQ multiplex PCR, while the TCRdb copy is restricted to in-frame clones and leaves out a portion. The repertoire holds some 1,100,000 clones, with 78% as singletons. Sequences were obtained from memory CD4+ T cells from PBMCs. Subset reported: CD45RA-negative fraction. The receptors derive from a man between 18 and 29 years old in good health. Some clones in this sample may be carry-over from other donors' samples.

This sequence joins TRBV5-1 and TRBJ1-4; 8 nucleotides align to TRBD1. Germline CDR1 SGHRS, CDR2 YFSETQ. CDR3 length equals 15 residues. Trimming removed 4 bases from V and 7 bases from J; junction bases left unmatched: 9. The CDR3, as DNA: TGCGCCAGCAGCCTCAATGGACAGGGAGGTGAAAAACTGTTTTTT. As protein: CASSLNGQGGEKLFF.

This chain joins TRBV29-1 and TRBJ2-7; D perhaps matches TRBD2 (6 bases). V lost 1 base and J 2 bases, leaving 15 bases between the germline ends. Per the germline V gene, CDR1 is SQVTM and CDR2 is ANQGSEA. The CDR3 is 15 amino acids. CDR3 amino acids: CSVEVSGGPAYEQYF. In nucleotides, the CDR3 is TGCAGCGTTGAAGTAAGCGGAGGGCCAGCCTACGAGCAGTACTTC.

The chain's CDR3 is CASSLVGADYGYTF. CDR3 coding DNA: TGTGCCAGCAGCTTGGTCGGCGCCGACTATGGCTACACCTTC. The chain uses TRBV5-6 and TRBJ1-2; D is unresolved. This CDR3 has 14 residues. V was pared by 0 bases and J by 3 bases, with 9 bases between. Germline V gene data show CDR1 as SGHDT and CDR2 as YYEEEE.

This chain joins TRBV9 and TRBJ2-2; TRBD2 aligns across 7 bases. The length of the CDR3 is 17 residues. CDR1 is SGDLS, CDR2 YYNGEE, per germline. Trimming removed 5 bases from V and 0 bases from J; junction bases left unmatched: 10. CDR3 coding DNA: TGTGCCAGCAGTCGTACTTATAGCGGGCCGAACACCGGGGAGCTGTTTTTT. This encodes CASSRTYSGPNTGELFF.

This clone occurred once. The chain joins TRBV9 to TRBJ2-7; D may be TRBD2 (5 bases). V lost 0 bases and J 4 bases, leaving 14 bases between the germline ends. The CDR3 extends over 15 amino acids. Germline V CDR1 and CDR2: SGDLS, YYNGEE. The CDR3 sequence: CASSVGDSVEYEQYF. The CDR3 nucleotides are TGTGCCAGCAGCGTAGGTGATAGCGTCGAATACGAGCAGTACTTC. Full variable domain (outside the CDR3, taken from reference TRBV9 and TRBJ2-7): DSGVTQTPKHLITATGQRVTLRCSPRSGDLSVYWYQQSLDQGLQFLIQYYNGEERAKGNILERFSAQQFPDLHSELNLSSLELGDSALYFCASSVGDSVEYEQYFGPGTRLTVT.

The chain joins TRBV6-5 to TRBJ1-4; TRBD1 is a possible D gene (5 bases). CDR1 and CDR2 (germline): MNHEY, SVGAGI. This CDR3 contains 13 residues. The V and J ends lost 6 bases and 6 bases respectively, with 11 bases between them. This CDR3 is CASSLRGDEKLFF. For the CDR3, the DNA is TGTGCCAGCAGCCTGCGGGGGGATGAAAAACTGTTTTTT.